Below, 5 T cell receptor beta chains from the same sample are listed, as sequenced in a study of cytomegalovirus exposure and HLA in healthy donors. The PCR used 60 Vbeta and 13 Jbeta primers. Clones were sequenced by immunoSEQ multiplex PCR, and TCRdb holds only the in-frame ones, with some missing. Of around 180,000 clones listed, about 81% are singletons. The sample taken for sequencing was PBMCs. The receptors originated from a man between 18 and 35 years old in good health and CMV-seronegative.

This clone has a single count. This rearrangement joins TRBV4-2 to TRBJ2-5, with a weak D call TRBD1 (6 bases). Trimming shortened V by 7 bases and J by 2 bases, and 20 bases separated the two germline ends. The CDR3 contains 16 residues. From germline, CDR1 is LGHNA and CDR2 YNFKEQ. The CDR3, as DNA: TGTGCCAGCACTGGGGCTGTGGGACAACCTCAAGAGACCCAGTACTTC. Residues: CASTGAVGQPQETQYF.

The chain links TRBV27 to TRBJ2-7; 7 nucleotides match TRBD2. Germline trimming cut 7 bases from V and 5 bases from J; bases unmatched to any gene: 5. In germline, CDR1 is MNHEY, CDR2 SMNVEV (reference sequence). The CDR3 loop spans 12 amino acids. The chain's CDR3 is CASNGLGDEQYF. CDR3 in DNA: TGTGCCAGCAACGGACTAGGGGACGAGCAGTACTTC.

As DNA, the CDR3 is TGTGCCAGCAGCTTACTAGCGAGAGGCTCCTACGAGCAGTACTTC. Its protein is CASSLLARGSYEQYF. The chain joins TRBV7-3 to TRBJ2-7, with D possibly matching TRBD2 (6 bases). Germline values: CDR1 SGHTA, CDR2 FQGTGA. The CDR3 has 15 residues. V was cut by 2 bases and J by 0 bases, with 11 bases left in between.

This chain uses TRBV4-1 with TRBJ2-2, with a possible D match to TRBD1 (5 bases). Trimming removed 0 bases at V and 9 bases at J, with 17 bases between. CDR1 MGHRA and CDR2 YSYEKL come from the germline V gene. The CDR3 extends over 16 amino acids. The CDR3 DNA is TGCGCCAGCAGCCAAGATTTAATTACAGGAAATCGGGAGCTGTTTTTT. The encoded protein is CASSQDLITGNRELFF.

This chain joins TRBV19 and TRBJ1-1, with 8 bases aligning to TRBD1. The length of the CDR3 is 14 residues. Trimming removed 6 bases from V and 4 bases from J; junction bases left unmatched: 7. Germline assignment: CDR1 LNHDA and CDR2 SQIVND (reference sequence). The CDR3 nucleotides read TGTGCCAGTAGATCAGGGGGCTCGGGCACTGAAGCTTTCTTT. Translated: CASRSGGSGTEAFF.